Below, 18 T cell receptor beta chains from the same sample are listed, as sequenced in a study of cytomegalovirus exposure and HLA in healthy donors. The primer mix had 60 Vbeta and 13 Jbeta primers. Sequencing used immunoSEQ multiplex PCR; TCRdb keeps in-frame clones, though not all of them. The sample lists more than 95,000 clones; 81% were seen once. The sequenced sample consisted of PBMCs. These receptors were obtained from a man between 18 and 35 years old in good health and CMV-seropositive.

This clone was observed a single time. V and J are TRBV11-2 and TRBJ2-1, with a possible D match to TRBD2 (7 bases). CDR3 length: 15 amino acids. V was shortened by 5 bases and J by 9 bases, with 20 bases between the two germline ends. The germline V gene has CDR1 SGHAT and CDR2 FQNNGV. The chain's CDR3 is CASSNGREIGGEQFF. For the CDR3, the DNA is TGTGCCAGCAGCAACGGGCGGGAGATAGGGGGTGAGCAGTTCTTC.

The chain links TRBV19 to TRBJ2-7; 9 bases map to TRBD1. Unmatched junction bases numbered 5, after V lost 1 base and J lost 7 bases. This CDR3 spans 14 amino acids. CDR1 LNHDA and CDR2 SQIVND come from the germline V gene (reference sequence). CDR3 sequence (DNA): TGTGCCAGTAGTATAGGGACAGGGGCGCGGGAGCAGTACTTC. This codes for CASSIGTGAREQYF.

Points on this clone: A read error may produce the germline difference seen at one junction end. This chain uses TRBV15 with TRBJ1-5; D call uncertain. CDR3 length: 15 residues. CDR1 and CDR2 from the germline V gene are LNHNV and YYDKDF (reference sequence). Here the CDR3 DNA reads TGTGCCACCAGCAGAGATCGGGGTAGCAGTCAGCCCCAGCATTTT. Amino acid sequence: CATSRDRGSSQPQHF. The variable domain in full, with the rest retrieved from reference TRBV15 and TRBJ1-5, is DAMVIQNPRYQVTQFGKPVTLSCSQTLNHNVMYWYQQKSSQAPKLLFHYYDKDFNNEADTPDNFQSRRPNTSFCFLDIRSPGLGDTAMYLCATSRDRGSSQPQHFGDGTRLSIL.

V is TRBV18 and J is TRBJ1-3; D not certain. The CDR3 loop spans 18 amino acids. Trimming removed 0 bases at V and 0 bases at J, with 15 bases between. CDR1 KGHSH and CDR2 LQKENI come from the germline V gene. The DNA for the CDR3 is TGTGCCAGCTCACCACCGTTTTCAGGATCCCACTCTGGAAACACCATATATTTT. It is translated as CASSPPFSGSHSGNTIYF.

The CDR3 protein is CASSEYRDGTEAFF. The CDR3 DNA sequence: TGTGCCAGCAGTGAATACAGGGATGGCACTGAAGCTTTCTTT. The chain is built from TRBV2 and TRBJ1-1; D perhaps matches TRBD1 (6 bases). CDR3 length: 14 residues. Germline-derived CDR1 and CDR2 are SNHLY and FYNNEI. The V end lost 2 bases, the J end lost 4 bases, and 11 bases lay between the germline ends.

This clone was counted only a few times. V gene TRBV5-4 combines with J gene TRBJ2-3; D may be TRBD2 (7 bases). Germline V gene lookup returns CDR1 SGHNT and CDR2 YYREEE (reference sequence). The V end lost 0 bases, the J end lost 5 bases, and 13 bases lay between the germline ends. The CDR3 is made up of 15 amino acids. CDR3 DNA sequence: TGTGCCAGCAGCTTGGAGGGGGGGAACTTAGATACGCAGTATTTT. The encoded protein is CASSLEGGNLDTQYF.

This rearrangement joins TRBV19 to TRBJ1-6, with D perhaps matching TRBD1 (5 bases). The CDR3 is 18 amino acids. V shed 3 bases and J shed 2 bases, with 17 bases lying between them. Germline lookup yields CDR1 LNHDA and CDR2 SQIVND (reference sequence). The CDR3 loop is CASSMLGRGSAYNSPLHF. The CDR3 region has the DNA TGTGCCAGTAGTATGTTAGGGAGGGGAAGCGCCTATAATTCACCCCTCCACTTT.

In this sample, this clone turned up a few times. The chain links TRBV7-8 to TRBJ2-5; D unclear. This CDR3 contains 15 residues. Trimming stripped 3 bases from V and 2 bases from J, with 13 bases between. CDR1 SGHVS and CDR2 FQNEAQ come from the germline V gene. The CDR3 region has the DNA TGTGCCAGCAGCTTTTGGCAGGCTCGACAAGAGACCCAGTACTTC. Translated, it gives CASSFWQARQETQYF.

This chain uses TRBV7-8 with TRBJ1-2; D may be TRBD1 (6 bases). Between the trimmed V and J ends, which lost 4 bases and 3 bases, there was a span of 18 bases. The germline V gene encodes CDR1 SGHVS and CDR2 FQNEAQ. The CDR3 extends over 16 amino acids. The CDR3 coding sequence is TGTGCCAGCAGCTCGAAACAGGGAGCGGGGGACTATGGCTACACCTTC. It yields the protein CASSSKQGAGDYGYTF.

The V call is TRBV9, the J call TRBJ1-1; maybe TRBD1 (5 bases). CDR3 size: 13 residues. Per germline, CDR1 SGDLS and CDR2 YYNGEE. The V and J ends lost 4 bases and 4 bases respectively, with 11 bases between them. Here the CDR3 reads CASSLGTATEAFF. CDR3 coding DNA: TGTGCCAGCAGCTTGGGGACTGCCACTGAAGCTTTCTTT. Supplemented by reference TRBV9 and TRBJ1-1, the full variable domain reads DSGVTQTPKHLITATGQRVTLRCSPRSGDLSVYWYQQSLDQGLQFLIQYYNGEERAKGNILERFSAQQFPDLHSELNLSSLELGDSALYFCASSLGTATEAFFGQGTRLTVV.

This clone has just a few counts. The CDR3 loop is CASSSQGLRSNQPQHF. CDR3 nucleotides: TGTGCCAGCAGCTCACAGGGTTTACGGAGCAATCAGCCCCAGCATTTT. The chain couples TRBV7-2 to TRBJ1-5; TRBD1 is a possible D gene (6 bases). This CDR3 has 16 amino acids. Per the germline V gene, CDR1 is SGHTA and CDR2 is FQGNSA. The V gene lost 4 bases and the J gene lost 1 base, with 14 bases spanning the gap.

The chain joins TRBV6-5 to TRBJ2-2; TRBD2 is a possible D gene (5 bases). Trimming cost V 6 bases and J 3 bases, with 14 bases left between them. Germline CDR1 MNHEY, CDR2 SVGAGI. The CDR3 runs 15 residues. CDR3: CASSSSGPYTGELFF. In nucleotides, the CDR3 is TGTGCCAGCAGCTCAAGCGGTCCATACACCGGGGAGCTGTTTTTT.

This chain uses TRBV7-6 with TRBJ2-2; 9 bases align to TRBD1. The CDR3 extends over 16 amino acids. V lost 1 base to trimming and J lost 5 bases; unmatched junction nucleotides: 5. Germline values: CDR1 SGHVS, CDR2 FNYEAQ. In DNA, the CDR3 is TGTGCCAGCAGCTTAGGCGGGACAGGGTTTACCGGGGAGCTGTTTTTT. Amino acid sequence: CASSLGGTGFTGELFF.

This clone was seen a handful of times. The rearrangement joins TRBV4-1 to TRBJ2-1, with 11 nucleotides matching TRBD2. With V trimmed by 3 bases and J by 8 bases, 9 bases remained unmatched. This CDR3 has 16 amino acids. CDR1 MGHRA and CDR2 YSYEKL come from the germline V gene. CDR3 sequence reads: CASSQALAGVLHEQFF. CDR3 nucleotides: TGCGCCAGCAGCCAGGCACTAGCGGGAGTTTTGCATGAGCAGTTCTTC.

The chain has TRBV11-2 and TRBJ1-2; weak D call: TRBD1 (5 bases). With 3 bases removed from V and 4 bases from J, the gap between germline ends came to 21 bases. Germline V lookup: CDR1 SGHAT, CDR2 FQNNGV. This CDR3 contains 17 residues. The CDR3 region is CASSFVGAPPPSYGYTF. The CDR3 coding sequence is TGTGCCAGCAGCTTTGTTGGGGCGCCCCCCCCCTCCTATGGCTACACCTTC.

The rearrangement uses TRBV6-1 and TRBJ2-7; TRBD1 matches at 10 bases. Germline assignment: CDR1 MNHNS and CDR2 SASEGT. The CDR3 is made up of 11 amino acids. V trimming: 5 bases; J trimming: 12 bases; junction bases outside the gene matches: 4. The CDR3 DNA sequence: TGTGCCAGCAGTTACGGGGACAGGGGGTACTTC. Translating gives CASSYGDRGYF.

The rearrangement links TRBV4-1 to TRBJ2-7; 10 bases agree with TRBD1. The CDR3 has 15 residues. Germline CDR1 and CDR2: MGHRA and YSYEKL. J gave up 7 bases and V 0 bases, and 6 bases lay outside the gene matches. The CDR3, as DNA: TGCGCCAGCAGCCAAGAGCCGGGACAGGGGCCAGAGCAGTACTTC. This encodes CASSQEPGQGPEQYF.

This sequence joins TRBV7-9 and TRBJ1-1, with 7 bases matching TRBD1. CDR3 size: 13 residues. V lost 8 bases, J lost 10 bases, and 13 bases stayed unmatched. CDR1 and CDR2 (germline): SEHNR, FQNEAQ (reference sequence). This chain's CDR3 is CASGRLPTGRAFF. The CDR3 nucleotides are TGTGCCAGCGGACGCCTTCCGACAGGGAGAGCTTTCTTT.